A selection of T cell receptor beta chains follows, all from one sample in a study of T-cell reconstitution after alpha-beta-depleted transplantation in children. TCRdb analysed the PCR reads with MiXCR anew, one entry per CDR3 protein. The sample records a few hundred thousand distinct CDR3 sequences, around 27% being singletons. The sample here was PBMCs, taken before TCRalphabeta/CD19-depleted stem cell transplant. These TCRs come from a boy younger than two with Wiskott-Aldrich syndrome, due to receive a stem cell transplant. Each CDR3 is given with its conserved first and last residue. The order of the fields is clone size, CDR3 length, J gene, D gene, V gene, CDR3 protein, CDR3 DNA. D genes are given only for firm matches. Some rows have no size entry. The others give once, few or many, or a class for an expanded clone.

few	10	TRBJ1-2	.	TRBV29-1	CSVDSYGYTF	TGCAGCGTAGACAGCTATGGCTACACCTTC
.	14	TRBJ2-1	.	TRBV20-1	CSASSSPNYNEQFF	TGCAGTGCTAGTTCTAGTCCGAATTACAATGAGCAGTTCTTC
.	12	TRBJ2-1	.	TRBV2	CASSVPSSEQFF	TGTGCCAGCAGTGTCCCGTCGAGTGAGCAGTTCTTC
few	14	TRBJ2-3	.	TRBV20-1	CSASALFGTDTQYF	TGCAGTGCTTCAGCCCTGTTCGGCACAGATACGCAGTATTTT
few	19	TRBJ2-1	TRBD2	TRBV5-1	CASSLSPLAPVRGRNEQFF	TGCGCCAGCAGCTTAAGTCCACTAGCGCCCGTCCGAGGGCGCAATGAGCAGTTCTTC
few	20	TRBJ1-2	.	TRBV7-2	CASSLVPDPRPSSTNYGYTF	TGTGCCAGCAGCTTAGTGCCGGACCCTAGGCCCTCTTCTACTAACTATGGCTACACCTTC
.	13	TRBJ1-1	.	TRBV11-2	CASLGLRGTEAFF	TGTGCCAGCCTCGGTCTAAGGGGCACTGAAGCTTTCTTT
.	14	TRBJ2-5	.	TRBV27	CASSLFPGRETQYF	TGTGCCAGCAGTTTATTTCCGGGAAGAGAGACCCAGTACTTC
many	13	TRBJ2-5	.	TRBV5-1	CASSFQGGETQYF	TGTGCCAGCAGTTTCCAGGGAGGAGAGACCCAGTACTTC
.	14	TRBJ2-2	.	TRBV5-1	CASSPPLEFGELFF	TGCGCCAGCAGCCCACCTCTAGAATTCGGGGAGCTGTTTTTT
.	15	TRBJ1-3	.	TRBV7-6	CASSLAQGKSNTIYF	TGTGCCAGCAGCTTAGCCCAGGGGAAGTCGAACACCATATATTTT
.	15	TRBJ1-1	.	TRBV19	CASKMLGPSNTEAFF	TGTGCCAGTAAAATGTTGGGACCTTCGAACACTGAAGCTTTCTTT
.	14	TRBJ2-3	TRBD2	TRBV20-1	CSARRSGSADTQYF	TGCAGTGCTAGACGAAGCGGGAGTGCAGATACGCAGTATTTT
.	17	TRBJ2-1	TRBD2	TRBV6-5	CASSYSPGLAGDNEQFF	TGTGCCAGCAGTTACTCCCCGGGACTAGCGGGTGACAATGAGCAGTTCTTC
.	17	TRBJ2-6	.	TRBV10-3	CAISELTGSSGANVLTF	TGTGCCATCAGTGAATTAACAGGGAGCTCTGGGGCCAACGTCCTGACTTTC
.	14	TRBJ2-5	.	TRBV20-1	CSARDLGRAETQYF	TGCAGTGCTAGAGACCTGGGCAGGGCAGAGACCCAGTACTTC
.	16	TRBJ2-3	.	TRBV20-1	CSARAWGGGSTDTQYF	TGCAGTGCTAGAGCGTGGGGCGGAGGAAGCACAGATACGCAGTATTTT
.	17	TRBJ2-3	TRBD2	TRBV13	CASSFGVIAGVQDTQYF	TGTGCCAGCAGCTTCGGCGTGATAGCGGGAGTCCAGGATACGCAGTATTTT
.	16	TRBJ2-7	.	TRBV20-1	CSARDRISGRVYEQYF	TGCAGTGCTAGAGATCGGATTAGCGGCAGAGTCTACGAGCAGTACTTC
.	16	TRBJ1-1	.	TRBV25-1	CASSESKGVFDTEAFF	TGTGCCAGCAGTGAATCAAAGGGGGTGTTTGACACTGAAGCTTTCTTT
.	17	TRBJ2-5	.	TRBV3-1	CASSQQVGGKVIKTQYF	TGTGCCAGCAGCCAGCAAGTGGGTGGGAAGGTGATAAAGACCCAGTACTTC
.	14	TRBJ2-4	TRBD1	TRBV12-3/TRBV12-4	CASRYRDRANIQYF	TGTGCCAGCAGGTATCGGGACAGGGCGAACATTCAGTACTTC
.	12	TRBJ2-7	.	TRBV12-3/TRBV12-4	CASSFSRSEQYF	TGTGCCAGCAGTTTTTCTAGGTCCGAGCAGTACTTC
few	16	TRBJ2-1	TRBD2	TRBV5-1	CASSVLAGGPNNEQFF	TGCGCCAGCAGCGTTCTAGCGGGAGGTCCCAACAATGAGCAGTTCTTC
.	13	TRBJ2-5	.	TRBV3-1	CASSQARRETQYF	TGTGCCAGCAGCCAAGCGAGGCGAGAGACCCAGTACTTC
.	15	TRBJ2-5	TRBD2	TRBV6-1	CATRPSGGPRETQYF	TGTGCCACTAGACCCTCGGGAGGGCCTCGAGAGACCCAGTACTTT
.	14	TRBJ2-5	TRBD1	TRBV20-1	CSAKQGGSRETQYF	TGCAGTGCTAAACAGGGGGGATCACGGGAGACCCAGTACTTC
.	15	TRBJ2-7	TRBD2	TRBV5-1	CASSLLTSGNYEQYF	TGCGCCAGCAGCTTACTGACTAGCGGGAACTACGAGCAGTACTTC
.	16	TRBJ2-1	TRBD2	TRBV20-1	CSARDPGLAGGNEQFF	TGCAGTGCTAGAGATCCGGGACTAGCGGGAGGGAATGAGCAGTTCTTC
.	16	TRBJ1-6	TRBD1	TRBV12-3/TRBV12-4	CASSPTGQGPNSPLHF	TGTGCCAGCAGTCCCACCGGACAGGGACCTAATTCACCCCTCCACTTT
.	13	TRBJ2-2	.	TRBV24-1	CATSDFGQGELFF	TGTGCCACCAGTGATTTTGGACAGGGGGAGCTGTTTTTT
.	21	TRBJ2-1	TRBD2	TRBV18	CASSPLIVGLAVSSSYNEQFF	TGTGCCAGCTCACCACTTATTGTAGGACTAGCGGTGTCGAGCTCCTACAATGAGCAGTTCTTC
.	20	TRBJ2-4	TRBD2	TRBV15	CATSHRASGRAMESKNIQYF	TGTGCCACCAGCCACCGGGCTAGCGGGAGGGCCATGGAGTCCAAAAACATTCAGTACTTC
few	15	TRBJ2-3	TRBD2	TRBV20-1	CSATLAGGNTDTQYF	TGCAGTGCTACACTAGCGGGAGGGAACACAGATACGCAGTATTTT
many	10	TRBJ2-3	.	TRBV20-1	CSARGDTQYF	TGCAGTGCTAGAGGGGATACGCAGTATTTT
.	14	TRBJ2-1	TRBD2	TRBV5-1	CASRQIAGVDEQFF	TGCGCCAGCCGTCAAATAGCGGGAGTGGATGAGCAGTTCTTC
few	15	TRBJ1-1	TRBD1	TRBV5-1	CASSRWDRVNTEAFF	TGCGCCAGCAGCCGATGGGACAGGGTGAACACTGAAGCTTTCTTT
few	16	TRBJ1-1	TRBD1	TRBV27	CATHLGTGWLGTEAFF	TGTGCCACACATTTGGGGACAGGTTGGTTGGGCACTGAAGCTTTCTTT
.	18	TRBJ2-3	.	TRBV28	CASSSTRLGGAERDTQYF	TGTGCCAGCAGTTCCACCCGTTTGGGCGGTGCGGAGAGGGATACGCAGTATTTT
few	14	TRBJ2-5	.	TRBV19	CASSILGNQETQYF	TGTGCCAGTAGTATATTGGGAAACCAAGAGACCCAGTACTTC
.	14	TRBJ2-7	TRBD1	TRBV6-5	CASSRDRGYYEQYF	TGTGCCAGCAGCCGGGACAGGGGATATTACGAGCAGTACTTC